A selection of T cell receptor beta chains follows, all from one sample in a study of blood T cell repertoires in COVID-19. Data came from immunoSEQ multiplex PCR; TCRdb stores just in-frame clones and leaves some out. The sample holds over 350,000 clones, roughly nine tenths seen once. The specimen sequenced was PBMCs or T cells enriched from blood (not recorded which). These TCRs come from a woman between 18 and 29 years old with acute COVID-19. Each CDR3 is given with its conserved first and last residue. The D gene is left open where the match is weak. Some rows have no size entry. The others give once, few or many, or a class for an expanded clone.

J	D	V	size	CDR3	DNA
TRBJ2-1	.	TRBV27	.	CASSRVQGILNEQFF	TGTGCCAGCAGTCGTGTGCAGGGGATTTTGAATGAGCAGTTCTTC
TRBJ1-2	TRBD1	TRBV19	few	CASSIRQGGYGYTF	TGTGCCAGTAGTATCCGACAGGGAGGCTATGGCTACACCTTC
TRBJ1-1	.	TRBV27	.	CASSSRGEAFF	TGTGCCAGCAGTTCACGGGGTGAAGCTTTCTTT
TRBJ1-2	.	TRBV24-1	once	CATSDDTNYGYTF	TGTGCCACCAGTGATGACACGAACTATGGCTACACCTTC
TRBJ1-2	TRBD1	TRBV7-9	.	CASSLPGQGNYGYTF	TGTGCCAGCAGCTTACCGGGACAGGGCAACTATGGCTACACCTTC
TRBJ1-2	.	TRBV29-1	.	CSVATANYGYTF	TGCAGCGTTGCCACAGCAAACTATGGCTACACCTTC
TRBJ2-5	.	TRBV4-2	.	CASSQAVDQETQYF	TGTGCCAGCAGCCAAGCGGTAGACCAAGAGACCCAGTACTTC
TRBJ2-7	TRBD1	TRBV11-2	.	CASSNWDREISYEQYF	TGTGCCAGCAGCAACTGGGACAGGGAGATCTCCTACGAGCAGTACTTC
TRBJ1-1	.	TRBV5-6	.	CASSDDRGNTEAFF	TGTGCCAGCAGCGACGATCGGGGGAACACTGAAGCTTTCTTT
TRBJ2-5	TRBD2	TRBV11-3	.	CASSPSGSGETQYF	TGTGCCAGCTCCCCTAGCGGGAGTGGGGAGACCCAGTACTTC
TRBJ2-3	.	TRBV4-3	.	CASSQESGGKTDTQYF	TGCGCCAGCAGCCAAGAGTCTGGCGGGAAGACAGATACGCAGTATTTT
TRBJ2-1	TRBD2	TRBV24-1	.	CATSERTSGRGNEQFF	TGTGCCACCAGTGAGCGGACTAGCGGGAGAGGCAATGAGCAGTTCTTC
TRBJ2-7	.	TRBV28	.	CASSLQIGITYEQYF	TGTGCCAGCAGTTTACAAATCGGGATAACCTACGAGCAGTACTTC
TRBJ2-1	TRBD2	TRBV7-2	once	CASSLGGTINEQFF	TGTGCCAGCAGCTTGGGAGGGACCATTAATGAGCAGTTCTTC
TRBJ1-1	.	TRBV6-2/TRBV6-3	once	CASRPDRFEAFF	TGTGCCAGCAGACCTGACAGGTTTGAAGCTTTCTTT
TRBJ2-1	.	TRBV7-9	.	CASSLQASYNEQFF	TGTGCCAGCAGCTTGCAGGCGTCCTACAATGAGCAGTTCTTC
TRBJ1-4	.	TRBV6-5	.	CASSYGQFEKLFF	TGTGCCAGCAGTTACGGACAGTTCGAAAAACTGTTTTTT
TRBJ2-1	.	TRBV18	.	CASSPRSGEQFF	TGTGCCAGCTCACCACGGTCAGGGGAGCAGTTCTTC
TRBJ2-2	TRBD1	TRBV6-5	.	CASTSGQANTGELFF	TGTGCCAGCACCTCGGGACAGGCGAACACCGGGGAGCTGTTTTTT
TRBJ2-3	TRBD2	TRBV3-1/TRBV3-2	.	CASSQAGGPTDTQYF	TGTGCCAGCAGCCAAGCGGGAGGGCCGACAGATACGCAGTATTTT
TRBJ1-1	.	TRBV7-9	.	CASSLNQGNTEAFF	TGTGCCAGCAGCTTAAACCAGGGGAACACTGAAGCTTTCTTT
TRBJ2-2	TRBD2	TRBV9	.	CASSGGLAGTGELFF	TGTGCCAGCAGCGGAGGACTAGCGGGAACCGGGGAGCTGTTTTTT
TRBJ1-6	.	TRBV21-1	.	CASSKCEGGVWSPLHF	TGTGCCAGCAGCAAGTGTGAAGGGGGCGTTTGGTCACCCCTCCACTTT
TRBJ2-3	TRBD2	TRBV6-4	once	CASSGGGSDTQYF	TGTGCCAGCAGTGGGGGAGGGTCCGATACGCAGTATTTT
TRBJ2-1	.	TRBV5-1	.	CASSLVPRGRNEQFF	TGCGCCAGCAGCTTGGTTCCCAGGGGGAGGAATGAGCAGTTCTTC
TRBJ2-1	.	TRBV9	.	CASSVDGSGYNEQFF	TGTGCCAGCAGCGTAGATGGTAGCGGATACAATGAGCAGTTCTTC
TRBJ1-5	.	TRBV5-8	once	CASSLGLGANNQPQHF	TGTGCCAGCAGCTTGGGGCTGGGGGCCAACAATCAGCCCCAGCATTTT
TRBJ2-3	TRBD2	TRBV14	.	CASSQTSGITDTQYF	TGTGCCAGCAGCCAGACTAGCGGAATTACAGATACGCAGTATTTT
TRBJ2-6	.	TRBV4-1	.	CASSPGNSGANVLTF	TGCGCCAGCAGCCCAGGGAACTCTGGGGCCAACGTCCTGACTTTC
TRBJ2-1	TRBD2	TRBV11-3	.	CASSRGLAGEYEQFF	TGTGCCAGCAGCCGCGGACTAGCGGGAGAATATGAGCAGTTCTTC
TRBJ1-5	TRBD1	TRBV5-6	few	CASSKQGIPNQPQHF	TGTGCCAGCAGCAAACAGGGGATCCCCAATCAGCCCCAGCATTTT
TRBJ2-7	TRBD1	TRBV6-5	.	CASRPTGTVYEQYF	TGTGCCAGCAGGCCAACCGGGACAGTCTACGAGCAGTACTTC
TRBJ1-5	TRBD1	TRBV6-6	.	CAISTGVRQPQHF	TGTGCCATCTCGACAGGGGTCCGGCAGCCCCAGCATTTT
TRBJ2-5	TRBD2	TRBV4-2	.	CASNSLAGGTETQYF	TGTGCCAGCAATTCCCTAGCGGGGGGGACAGAGACCCAGTACTTC
TRBJ1-2	.	TRBV12-3/TRBV12-4	.	CASSPGCYTF	TGTGCCAGCAGCCCAGGGTGCTACACCTTC
TRBJ2-7	TRBD1	TRBV7-3	.	CASSPGQGAGNEQYF	TGTGCCAGCAGCCCGGGACAGGGGGCAGGGAACGAGCAGTACTTC
TRBJ1-2	.	TRBV5-1	.	CASSQRQMNYGYTF	TGCGCCAGCAGCCAAAGACAAATGAACTATGGCTACACCTTC
TRBJ2-5	.	TRBV5-6	.	CASSLVSSQETQYF	TGTGCCAGCAGCTTGGTGTCTAGCCAAGAGACCCAGTACTTC
TRBJ2-7	TRBD2	TRBV4-3	.	CASSQSSGSNTYEQYF	TGCGCCAGCAGCCAATCTAGCGGGAGCAACACCTACGAGCAGTACTTC
TRBJ2-7	.	TRBV10-3	once	CAISESLSGLRSYEQYF	TGTGCCATCAGTGAGTCTTTATCGGGTCTCCGGTCCTACGAGCAGTACTTC
TRBJ2-1	TRBD2	TRBV4-1	.	CASSQGGLAGLGEQFF	TGCGCCAGCAGCCAAGGAGGACTAGCGGGATTAGGCGAGCAGTTCTTC
TRBJ1-1	.	TRBV7-9	.	CASRDRGGKAFF	TGTGCCAGCAGAGATAGAGGGGGTAAAGCTTTCTTT
TRBJ2-4	.	TRBV5-4	.	CASSLGGLAKNIQYF	TGTGCCAGCAGCTTGGGGGGGCTAGCCAAAAACATTCAGTACTTC
TRBJ2-5	TRBD1	TRBV20-1	.	CSASGQGAQETQYF	TGCAGTGCCAGTGGCCAGGGGGCGCAGGAGACCCAGTACTTC
TRBJ1-4	TRBD1	TRBV4-1	once	CASSTIPGQGDEKLFF	TGCGCCAGCAGCACCATACCGGGACAGGGTGATGAAAAACTGTTTTTT
TRBJ1-2	.	TRBV25-1	.	CASSAHGTYGYTF	TGTGCCAGCAGTGCCCACGGGACATATGGCTACACCTTC